This T cell receptor beta chain is drawn from a study of radiation and T cells in renal cell carcinoma. Study background: Nephrectomy followed 15 Gy stereotactic body radiation by 4 weeks.

V lost 2 bases to trimming and J lost 0 bases, with 13 bases between them. Germline assignment: CDR1 SGHRS and CDR2 YFSETQ. The CDR3 extends over 16 amino acids. In the case of this clone: Antigen specificity is unknown.

General observations from the study: From baseline, blood top tumor clonotypes peaked at 2 weeks post-radiation. No pretreatment tumor biopsies were available for baseline clonotypes.

Time point described: blood 2 weeks post-SBRT. Treatment defined: 15 Gy SBRT to primary tumor, nephrectomy 4 weeks later. Clear cell pathology was present in this patient's renal cell carcinoma. Sequenced by immunoSEQ multiplex PCR; TCRdb stores in-frame clones only, minus some. Of some 72,000 clones listed, about 80% are singletons. This sequence joins TRBV5-1 and TRBJ2-3; D is undetermined. The TCR was taken from a man aged 55-75 years with renal cell carcinoma. Sample: blood, taken from a patient whose treatment included radiotherapy and nephrectomy. This CDR3 is CASSFLQAGSTDTQYF. CDR3 bases: TGCGCCAGCAGCTTCTTGCAAGCAGGTAGCACAGATACGCAGTATTTT.